The clone carrying this T cell receptor beta chain was seen a handful of times. The data were taken from a study of blood T cell repertoires in COVID-19. Whole-study context: Sites across the United States, Italy and Spain contributed samples from acute and convalescent COVID-19. Nucleic acid was either cDNA or gDNA, and it came from T cells, B-cell-depleted T cells, or PBMCs.

As originally analysed: Estimation of nucleated cell counts relied on the amplification of reference gene primers. The protocol was immunoSEQ multiplex PCR, while the TCRdb copy is restricted to in-frame clones and leaves out a portion. Clone size and the V and J calls come from that table; the DNA yielded D and trimming. Seen here are about 59,000 clones, around 67% observed once, and the top ten hold about 15%. The specimen sequenced was peripheral blood. The sequence was collected from a woman in her 70s with acute or convalescent COVID-19.

The CDR3 DNA reads TGTGCCAGTAGTATAGCCGGGATCAATCAGCCCCAGCATTTT. As protein: CASSIAGINQPQHF. The V call is TRBV19, the J call TRBJ1-5; D is uncertain. V gave up 1 base and J gave up 3 bases, with 7 bases separating them. In germline, CDR1 is LNHDA, CDR2 SQIVND (reference sequence). This CDR3 region has 14 residues.